This TCR beta chain was recovered during a study of human T cells and chemical hapten exposure. This clonotype showed up just a few times. Time point specified: patch test 3, about 24 weeks after DPC sensitization. Treatment denoted: therapeutic diphenylcyclopropenone sensitization with weekly scalp DPC. Patches went on only after blood had been drawn each time. TCRdb re-called the RACE reads through MiXCR, storing one row per CDR3 protein. This repertoire shows tens of thousands of distinct CDR3 sequences, approximately 9.9% found once; its top ten account for around 16%. Germline CDR1 reads MGHRA; CDR2 reads YSYEKL. The CDR3 extends over 16 amino acids. The V and J ends lost 4 bases and 3 bases respectively, with 18 bases between them.

The sample in question was whole blood, obtained in connection with sensitization to the hapten diphenylcyclopropenone (DPC). The source is a middle-aged woman with alopecia areata. Some clones in this sample may be carry-over from other donors' samples. The genes are TRBV4-1 and TRBJ1-1, with D maybe TRBD1 (5 bases). The CDR3 here is CASSLPRQGRDTEAFF. The CDR3 DNA sequence: TGCGCCAGCAGCCTTCCCCGCCAGGGCCGGGACACTGAAGCTTTCTTT.